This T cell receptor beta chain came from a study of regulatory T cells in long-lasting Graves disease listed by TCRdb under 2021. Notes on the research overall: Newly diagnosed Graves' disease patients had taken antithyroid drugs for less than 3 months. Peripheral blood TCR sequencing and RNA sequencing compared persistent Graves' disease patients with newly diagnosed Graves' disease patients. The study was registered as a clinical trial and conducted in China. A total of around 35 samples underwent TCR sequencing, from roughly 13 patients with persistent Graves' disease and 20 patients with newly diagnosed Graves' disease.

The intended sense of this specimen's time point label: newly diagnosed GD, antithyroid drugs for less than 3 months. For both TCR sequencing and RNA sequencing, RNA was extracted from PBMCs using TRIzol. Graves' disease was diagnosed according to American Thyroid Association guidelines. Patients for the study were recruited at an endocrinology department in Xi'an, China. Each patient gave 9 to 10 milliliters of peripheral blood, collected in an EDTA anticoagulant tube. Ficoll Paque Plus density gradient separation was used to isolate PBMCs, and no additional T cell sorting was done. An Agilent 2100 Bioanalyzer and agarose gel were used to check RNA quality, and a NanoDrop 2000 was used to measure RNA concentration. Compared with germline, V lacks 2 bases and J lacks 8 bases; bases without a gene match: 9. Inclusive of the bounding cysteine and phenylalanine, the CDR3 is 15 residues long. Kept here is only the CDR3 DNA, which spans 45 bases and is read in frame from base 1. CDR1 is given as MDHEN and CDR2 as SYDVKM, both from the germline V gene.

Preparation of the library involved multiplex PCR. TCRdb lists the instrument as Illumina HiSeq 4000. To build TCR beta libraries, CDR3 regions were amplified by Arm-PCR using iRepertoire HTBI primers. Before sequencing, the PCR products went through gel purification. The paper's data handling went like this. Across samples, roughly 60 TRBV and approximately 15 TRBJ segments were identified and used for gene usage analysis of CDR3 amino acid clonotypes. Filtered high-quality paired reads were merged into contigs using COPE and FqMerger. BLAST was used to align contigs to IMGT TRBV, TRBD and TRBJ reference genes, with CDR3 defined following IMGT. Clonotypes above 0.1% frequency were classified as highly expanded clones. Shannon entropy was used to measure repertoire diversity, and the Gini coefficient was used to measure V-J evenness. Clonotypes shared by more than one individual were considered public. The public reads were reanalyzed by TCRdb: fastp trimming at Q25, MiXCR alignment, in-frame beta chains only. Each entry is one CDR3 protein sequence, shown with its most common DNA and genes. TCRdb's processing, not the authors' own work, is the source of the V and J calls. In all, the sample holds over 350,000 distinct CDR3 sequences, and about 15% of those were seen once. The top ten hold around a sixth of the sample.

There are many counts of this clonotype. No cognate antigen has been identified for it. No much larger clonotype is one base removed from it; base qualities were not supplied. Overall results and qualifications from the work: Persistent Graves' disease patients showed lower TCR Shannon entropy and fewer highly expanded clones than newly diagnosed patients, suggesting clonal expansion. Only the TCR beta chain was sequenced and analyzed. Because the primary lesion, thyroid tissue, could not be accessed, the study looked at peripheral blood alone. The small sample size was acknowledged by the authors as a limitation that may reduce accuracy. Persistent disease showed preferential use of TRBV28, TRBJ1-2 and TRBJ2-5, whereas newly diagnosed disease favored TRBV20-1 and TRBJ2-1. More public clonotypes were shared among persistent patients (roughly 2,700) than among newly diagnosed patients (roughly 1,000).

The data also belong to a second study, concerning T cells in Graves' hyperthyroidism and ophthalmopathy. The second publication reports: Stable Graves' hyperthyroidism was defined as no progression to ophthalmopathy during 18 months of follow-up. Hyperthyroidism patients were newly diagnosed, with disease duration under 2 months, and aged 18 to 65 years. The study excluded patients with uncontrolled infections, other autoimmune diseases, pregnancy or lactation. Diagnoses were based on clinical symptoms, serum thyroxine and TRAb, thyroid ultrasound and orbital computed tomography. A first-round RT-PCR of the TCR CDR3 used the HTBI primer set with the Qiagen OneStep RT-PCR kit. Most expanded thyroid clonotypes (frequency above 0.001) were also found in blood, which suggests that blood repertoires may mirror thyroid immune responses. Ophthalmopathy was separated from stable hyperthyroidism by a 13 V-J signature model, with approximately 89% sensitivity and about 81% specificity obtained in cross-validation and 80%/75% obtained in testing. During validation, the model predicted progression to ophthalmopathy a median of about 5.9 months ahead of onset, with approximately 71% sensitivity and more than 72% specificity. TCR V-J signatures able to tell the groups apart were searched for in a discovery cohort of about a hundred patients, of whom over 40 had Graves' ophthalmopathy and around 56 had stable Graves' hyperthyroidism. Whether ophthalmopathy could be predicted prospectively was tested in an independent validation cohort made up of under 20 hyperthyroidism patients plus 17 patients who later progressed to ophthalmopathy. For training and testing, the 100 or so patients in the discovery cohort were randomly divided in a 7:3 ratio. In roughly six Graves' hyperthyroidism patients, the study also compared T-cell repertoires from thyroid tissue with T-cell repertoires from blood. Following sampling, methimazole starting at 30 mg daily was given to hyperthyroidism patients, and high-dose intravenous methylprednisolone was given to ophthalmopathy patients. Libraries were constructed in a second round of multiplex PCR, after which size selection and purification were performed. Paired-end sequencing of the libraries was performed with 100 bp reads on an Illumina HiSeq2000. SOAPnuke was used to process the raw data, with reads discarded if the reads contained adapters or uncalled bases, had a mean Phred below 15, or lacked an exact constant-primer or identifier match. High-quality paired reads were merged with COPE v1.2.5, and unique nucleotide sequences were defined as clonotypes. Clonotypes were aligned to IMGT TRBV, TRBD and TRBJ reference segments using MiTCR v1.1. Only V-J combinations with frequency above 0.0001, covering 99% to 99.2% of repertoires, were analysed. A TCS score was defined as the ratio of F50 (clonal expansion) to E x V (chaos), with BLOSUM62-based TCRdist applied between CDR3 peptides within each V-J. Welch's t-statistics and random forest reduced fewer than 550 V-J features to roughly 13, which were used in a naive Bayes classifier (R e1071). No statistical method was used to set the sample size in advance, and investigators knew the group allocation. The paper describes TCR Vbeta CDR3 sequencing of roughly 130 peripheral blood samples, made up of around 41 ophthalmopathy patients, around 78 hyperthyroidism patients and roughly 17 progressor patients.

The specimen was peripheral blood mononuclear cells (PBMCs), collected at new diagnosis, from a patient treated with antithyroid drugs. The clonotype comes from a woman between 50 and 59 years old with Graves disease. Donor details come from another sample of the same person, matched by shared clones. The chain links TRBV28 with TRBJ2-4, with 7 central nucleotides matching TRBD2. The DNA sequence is TGTGCCAGCAGTTTAGCCCGGGGGGAGGGCTACATTCAGTACTTC. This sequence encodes CASSLARGEGYIQYF.